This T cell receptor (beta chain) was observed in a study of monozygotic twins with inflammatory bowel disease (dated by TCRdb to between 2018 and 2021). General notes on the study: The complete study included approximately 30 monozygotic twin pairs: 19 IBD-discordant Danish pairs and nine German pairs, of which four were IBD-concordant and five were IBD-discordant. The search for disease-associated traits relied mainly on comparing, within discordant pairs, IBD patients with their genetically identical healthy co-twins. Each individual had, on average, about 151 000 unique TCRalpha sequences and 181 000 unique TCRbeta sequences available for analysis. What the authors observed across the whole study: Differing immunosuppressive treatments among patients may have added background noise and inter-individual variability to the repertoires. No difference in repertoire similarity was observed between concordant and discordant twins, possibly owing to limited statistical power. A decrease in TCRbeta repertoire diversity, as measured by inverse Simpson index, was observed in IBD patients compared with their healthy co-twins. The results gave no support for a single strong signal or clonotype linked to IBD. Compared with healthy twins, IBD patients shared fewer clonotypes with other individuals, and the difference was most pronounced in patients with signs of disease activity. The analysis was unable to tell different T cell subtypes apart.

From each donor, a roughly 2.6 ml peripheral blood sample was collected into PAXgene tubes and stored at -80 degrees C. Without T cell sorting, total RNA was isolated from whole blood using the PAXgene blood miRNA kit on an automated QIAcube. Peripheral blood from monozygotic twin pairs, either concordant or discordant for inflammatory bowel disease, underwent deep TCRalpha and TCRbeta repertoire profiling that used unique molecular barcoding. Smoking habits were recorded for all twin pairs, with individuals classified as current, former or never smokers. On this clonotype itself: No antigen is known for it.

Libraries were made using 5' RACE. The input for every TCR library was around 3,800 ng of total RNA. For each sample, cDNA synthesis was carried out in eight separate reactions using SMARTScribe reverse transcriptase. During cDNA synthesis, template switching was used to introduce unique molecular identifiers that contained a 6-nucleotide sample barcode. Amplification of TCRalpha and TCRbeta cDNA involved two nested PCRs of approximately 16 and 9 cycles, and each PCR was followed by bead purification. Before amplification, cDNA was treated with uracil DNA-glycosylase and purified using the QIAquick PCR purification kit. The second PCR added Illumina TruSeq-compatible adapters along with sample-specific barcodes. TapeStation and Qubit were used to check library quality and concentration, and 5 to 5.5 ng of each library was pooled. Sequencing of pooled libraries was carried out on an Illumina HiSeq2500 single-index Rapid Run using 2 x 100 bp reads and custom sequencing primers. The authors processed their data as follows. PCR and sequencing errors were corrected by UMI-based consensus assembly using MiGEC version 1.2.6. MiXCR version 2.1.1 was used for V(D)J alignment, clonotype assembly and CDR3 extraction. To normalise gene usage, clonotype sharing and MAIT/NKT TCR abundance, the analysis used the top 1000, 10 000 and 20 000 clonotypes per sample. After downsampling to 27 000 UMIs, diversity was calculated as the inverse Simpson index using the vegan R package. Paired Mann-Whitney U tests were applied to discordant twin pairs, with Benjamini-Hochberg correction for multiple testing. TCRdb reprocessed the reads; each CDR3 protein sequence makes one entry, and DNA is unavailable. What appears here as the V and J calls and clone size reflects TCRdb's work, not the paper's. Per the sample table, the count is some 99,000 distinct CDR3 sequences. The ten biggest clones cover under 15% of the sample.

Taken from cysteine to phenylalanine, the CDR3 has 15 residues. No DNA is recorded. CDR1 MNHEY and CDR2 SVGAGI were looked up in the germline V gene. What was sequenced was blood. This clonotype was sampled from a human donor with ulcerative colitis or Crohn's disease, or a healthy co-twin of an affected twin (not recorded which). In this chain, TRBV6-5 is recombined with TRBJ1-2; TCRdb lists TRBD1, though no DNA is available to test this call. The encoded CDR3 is CASSYSKDSHYGYTF.